This TCR beta chain was recorded in a study of blood T cell repertoires in COVID-19. Trimming pared 3 bases from V and 7 bases from J, leaving 6 bases between. CDR3 size: 12 residues. CDR1 KGHSH and CDR2 LQKENI come from the germline V gene. In the study's own analysis: For nucleated cells, counts were estimated from reference gene primer amplification. TCRdb's copy holds only in-frame clones and misses some; the assay was immunoSEQ multiplex PCR. V, J and clone size are those of that table, while D and trimming were read from the DNA. The table lists about 250,000 clones, approximately 85% of them singletons.

The clonotype originates from a young woman who had recovered from COVID-19. The V call is TRBV18, the J call TRBJ1-4; a possible D gene is TRBD1 (5 bases). Sequences were obtained from PBMCs or T cells enriched from blood (not recorded which). This chain's CDR3 is CASSPGGEKLFF. The CDR3 DNA is TGTGCCAGCTCACCGGGGGGTGAAAAACTGTTTTTT.